This record covers a single T cell receptor (beta chain). The sample originates from a study of cytomegalovirus exposure and HLA in healthy donors. The CDR3 spans 14 residues. After removal of 6 bases from V and 13 bases from J, the junction contained 14 bases not matched to a gene. The germline CDR1 and CDR2 sequences are MNHEY and SVGAGI. The PCR had 60 Vbeta and 13 Jbeta primers. Assay: immunoSEQ multiplex PCR; the TCRdb copy retains only in-frame clones and omits some. The sample lists under 200,000 clones, around 80% occurring once. Input material: PBMCs. This rearrangement joins TRBV6-5 to TRBJ2-7; 11 bases fit TRBD2. This sequence was found in a woman in her fifties or sixties in good health and CMV-seropositive. DNA for the CDR3: TGTGCCAGCAGACCTCCTCTAGCGGGAGGAACCCTATACTTC. This encodes CASRPPLAGGTLYF.